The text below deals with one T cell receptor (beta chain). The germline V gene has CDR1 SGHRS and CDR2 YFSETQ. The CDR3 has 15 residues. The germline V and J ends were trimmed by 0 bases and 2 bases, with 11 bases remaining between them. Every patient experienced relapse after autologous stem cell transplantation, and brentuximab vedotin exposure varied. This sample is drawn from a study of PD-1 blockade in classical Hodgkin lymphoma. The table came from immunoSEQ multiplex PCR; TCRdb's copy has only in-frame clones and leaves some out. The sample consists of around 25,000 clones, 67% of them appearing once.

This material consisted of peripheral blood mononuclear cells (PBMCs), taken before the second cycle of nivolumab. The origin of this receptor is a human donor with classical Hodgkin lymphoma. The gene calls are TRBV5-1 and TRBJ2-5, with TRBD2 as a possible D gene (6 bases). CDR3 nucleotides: TGCGCCAGCAGCTTGGACGGGGGAACTCAAGAGACCCAGTACTTC. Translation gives CASSLDGGTQETQYF.